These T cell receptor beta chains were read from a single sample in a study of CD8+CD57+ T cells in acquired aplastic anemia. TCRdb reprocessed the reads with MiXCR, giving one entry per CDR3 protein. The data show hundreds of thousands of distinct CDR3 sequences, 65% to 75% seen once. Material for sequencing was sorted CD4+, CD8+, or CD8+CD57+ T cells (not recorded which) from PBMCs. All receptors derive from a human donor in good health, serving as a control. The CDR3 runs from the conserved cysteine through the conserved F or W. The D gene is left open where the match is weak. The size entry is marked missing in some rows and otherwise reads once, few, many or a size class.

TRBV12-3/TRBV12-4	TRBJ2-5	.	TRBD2	TGTGCCAGCAGTTTCGGGGGGGTAGAAGAGACCCAGTACTTC	CASSFGGVEETQYF
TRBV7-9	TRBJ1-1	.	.	TGTGCCAGCAGTTCGGGGTGCCCAGAGACCACTGAAGCTTTCTTT	CASSSGCPETTEAFF
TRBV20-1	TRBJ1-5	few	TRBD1	TGCAGTGCTATAGAAACCTGGACAGGCGGTGGGGGCAATCAGCCCCAGCATTTT	CSAIETWTGGGGNQPQHF
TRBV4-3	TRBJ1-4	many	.	TGCGCCAGCAGCCCCCGAGGGGGTGGTAATGAAAAACTGTTTTTT	CASSPRGGGNEKLFF
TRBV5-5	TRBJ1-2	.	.	TGTGCCAGCAGCTTATCAGGCTCTACGAACTATGGCTACACCTTC	CASSLSGSTNYGYTF
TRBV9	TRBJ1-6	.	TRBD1	TGTGCCAGCAGCGTGGGGACAGGGGTTTCACCGGCACACTTT	CASSVGTGVSPAHF
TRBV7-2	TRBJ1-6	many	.	TGTGCCAGCAGCTTAAGTTTTAATTCACCCCTCCACTTT	CASSLSFNSPLHF
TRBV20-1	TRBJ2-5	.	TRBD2	TGCAGTGCGGCGGGACTAGCGGGGGAGACCCAGTACTTC	CSAAGLAGETQYF
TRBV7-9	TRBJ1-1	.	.	TGTGCCAGCAGGTTACGACGGGATGCAGCTTACAAGCAGGAAGCTTTCTTT	CASRLRRDAAYKQEAFF
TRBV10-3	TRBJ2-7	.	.	TGTGCCATCAGTGAGTCGGCGGGGACAGCGATCTACGAGCAGTACTTC	CAISESAGTAIYEQYF
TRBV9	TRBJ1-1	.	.	TGTGCCAGCAGCGATACTAGGCGGAGCTACGATACGCTCTTT	CASSDTRRSYDTLF
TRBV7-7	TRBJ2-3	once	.	TGTGCCAGCAGCTTACACGAGGGTCAGCCCCAGCAGTATTTT	CASSLHEGQPQQYF
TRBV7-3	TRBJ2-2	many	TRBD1	TGTGCCAGCAGCTTACAAGGGGGCGTGAACACCGGGGAGCTGTTTTTT	CASSLQGGVNTGELFF
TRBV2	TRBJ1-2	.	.	TGTGCCAGCTCCCCAGGGGAGGGGTATGGCTACACCTTC	CASSPGEGYGYTF
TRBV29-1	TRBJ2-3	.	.	TGCAGCGTTTCGAGTAGGGGGAAGGAAGATACGCAGTATTTT	CSVSSRGKEDTQYF
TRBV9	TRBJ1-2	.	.	TGTGCCAGCAGCCCCGGTGGGCTGGGTGGCTACACCTTC	CASSPGGLGGYTF
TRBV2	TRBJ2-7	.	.	TGTGCCAGCAGTGCTTCGGGGACCTACGAGCAGTACTTC	CASSASGTYEQYF
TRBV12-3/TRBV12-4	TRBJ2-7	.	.	TGTGCCAGCAGTACATGGGGGCAGTACGAGCAGTACTTC	CASSTWGQYEQYF
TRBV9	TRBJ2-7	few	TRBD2	TGTGCCAGCAGCGTAGGCGGGGTAGCGGGGGTCTACGAGCAGTACTTC	CASSVGGVAGVYEQYF
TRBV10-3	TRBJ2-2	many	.	TGTGCCATTGCAGGACAGCGTAACACCGGGGAGCTGTTTTTT	CAIAGQRNTGELFF
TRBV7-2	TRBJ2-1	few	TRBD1	TGTGCCAGCAGCTTGACAGGGGGGCGTAATGAGCAGTTCTTC	CASSLTGGRNEQFF
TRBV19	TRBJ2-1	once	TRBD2	TGTGCCAGTAGCTCATCCCTGACTAGCGGGGGATCTTACAATGAGCAGTTCTTC	CASSSSLTSGGSYNEQFF
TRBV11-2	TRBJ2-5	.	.	TGTGCCACCAGCCATGACTCCGGACGGGGGCTGGCCCAGTACTTC	CATSHDSGRGLAQYF
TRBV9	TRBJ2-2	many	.	TGTGCCAGCAGCGTAGATGTGGGGGAGGTTACCGGGGAGCTGTTTTTT	CASSVDVGEVTGELFF
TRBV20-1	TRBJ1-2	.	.	TGCAGTGCTAGTCTTGCCTCAGGCACTGACACCTTC	CSASLASGTDTF
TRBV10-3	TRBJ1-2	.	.	TGTGCCATCAGTGACCCCAAGGGGGGCTATGGCTACACCTTC	CAISDPKGGYGYTF
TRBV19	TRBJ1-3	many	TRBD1	TGTGCCAGTAGTATAGCCCACGCAGGGGGCGTCTACACCATATATTTT	CASSIAHAGGVYTIYF
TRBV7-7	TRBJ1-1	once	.	TGTGCTAGCAGCACCAGGCAGAGGACAAGGGAGCCGTTCTTT	CASSTRQRTREPFF
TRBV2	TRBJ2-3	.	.	TGTGCCAGCAGTGAAGCTTTAGGGGGAGGGGCAGATACGCAGTATTTT	CASSEALGGGADTQYF
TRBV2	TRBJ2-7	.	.	TGTGCCAGCAGTGTCGAGCCAGCGGAGCAATACGAGCAGTACTTC	CASSVEPAEQYEQYF
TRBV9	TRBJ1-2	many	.	TGTGCCAGCAGCGTGAGGTTGATTAACTATGGCTACACCTTC	CASSVRLINYGYTF
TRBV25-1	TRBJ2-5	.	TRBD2	TGTGCCAGCAGTCCCAACCCCGCCGGACTAGCGGGCCAAGAGACCCAGTACTTC	CASSPNPAGLAGQETQYF
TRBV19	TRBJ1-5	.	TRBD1	TGTGCCAGCACGCGACAGGGGTCTCAGCCCCAGCAGTTC	CASTRQGSQPQQF
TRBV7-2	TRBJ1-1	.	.	.	CASSLPTDYGYTFAFF
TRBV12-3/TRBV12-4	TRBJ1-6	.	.	TGTGCCAGCATCCCGTCTGGGGATCGTAATTCACCCCTCCACTTT	CASIPSGDRNSPLHF
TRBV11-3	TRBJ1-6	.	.	TGTGCCAGCAGCTTAGAGGGGTCCTGCCAATCACCCCTCCACTTT	CASSLEGSCQSPLHF
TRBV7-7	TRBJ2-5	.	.	TGTGCTAGCAGCTTATCCGCGGGAACGGAGACCCAGTACTTC	CASSLSAGTETQYF
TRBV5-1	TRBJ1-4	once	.	TGTGCCAGCAGCAGAGATCCGCAGGGAATCAATGAAAAACTGTTTTTT	CASSRDPQGINEKLFF